The next 15 T cell receptor beta chains were all read from a single sample in a study of PD-L1 blockade in urothelial cancer. This table comes from immunoSEQ multiplex PCR, and its TCRdb copy is limited to in-frame clones, with some not included. The sample consists of roughly 63,000 clones, roughly four fifths of them appearing once. Time point meaning: pretreatment peripheral blood. The material was PBMCs, obtained around atezolizumab (anti-PD-L1) treatment. Source of these receptors: a man between 65 and 80 years old with urothelial cancer.

J is TRBJ1-4 and V is TRBV5-1; D might be TRBD1 (5 bases). Trimming cost V 1 base and J 8 bases, with 15 bases left between them. Germline V gives CDR1 SGHRS, CDR2 YFSETQ. The CDR3 is made up of 15 amino acids. CDR3 in amino acids: CASSLQPPGEEKLFF. In DNA, the CDR3 is TGCGCCAGCAGCTTGCAGCCGCCGGGGGAGGAAAAACTGTTTTTT.

This clone has a single count. The CDR3 loop is CASSLLVRYEQYF. CDR3 sequence (DNA): TGTGCCAGCAGCCTCCTCGTTAGATACGAGCAGTACTTC. The J gene is TRBJ2-7, the V gene TRBV11-2; no definite D call. The CDR3 loop spans 13 amino acids. Trimming shortened V by 5 bases and J by 4 bases, and 12 bases separated the two germline ends. Germline lookup yields CDR1 SGHAT and CDR2 FQNNGV.

Here the CDR3 DNA reads TGTGCCTGGACGAGAGGAGGCGGCTACACCTTC. Translated: CAWTRGGGYTF. The chain recombines TRBV30 with TRBJ1-2; D call uncertain. Trimming left V 4 bases short and J 8 bases short, with 11 bases between. The germline V gene has CDR1 GTSNPN and CDR2 SVGIG (reference sequence). The CDR3 covers 11 residues. The whole variable domain, filled in from reference TRBV30 and TRBJ1-2, reads SQTIHQWPATLVQPVGSPLSLECTVEGTSNPNLYWYRQAAGRGLQLLFYSVGIGQISSEVPQNLSASRPQDRQFILSSKKLLLSDSGFYLCAWTRGGGYTFGSGTRLTVV.

The chain combines TRBV19 with TRBJ1-3, with no clear D. CDR1 is LNHDA and CDR2 is SQIVND in the germline V gene (reference sequence). V shed 7 bases and J shed 6 bases, with 16 bases lying between them. This CDR3 is built from 14 residues. Written as DNA, the CDR3 is TGTGCCAGTACCCGAAGCGGTATTGTAAACACCATATATTTT. This gives the protein CASTRSGIVNTIYF.

The chain links TRBV7-9 to TRBJ1-1; TRBD1 matches 7 bases. This CDR3 contains 13 residues. J lost 1 base, V lost 6 bases, and 2 bases had no gene match. Germline V gives CDR1 SEHNR, CDR2 FQNEAQ (reference sequence). The CDR3 protein is CASRRTGNTEAFF. The CDR3 coding sequence is TGTGCCAGCAGACGGACAGGGAACACTGAAGCTTTCTTT.

The V gene is TRBV28, the J gene TRBJ1-2, with 7 bases matching TRBD1. Germline V gene sequence: CDR1 MDHEN, CDR2 SYDVKM. V shed 5 bases and J 2 bases; nucleotides not matched to a gene: 5. This CDR3 is built from 14 residues. The CDR3 coding sequence is TGTGCCAGCAGTCCAATACAGGGGAACTATGGCTACACCTTC. Protein: CASSPIQGNYGYTF.

The V call is TRBV5-1, the J call TRBJ2-5, with 14 bases identical to TRBD2. Germline V gives CDR1 SGHRS, CDR2 YFSETQ. Trimming removed 4 bases from V and 5 bases from J; junction bases left unmatched: 7. The CDR3 has 16 amino acids. The chain's CDR3 is CASSPGLAGAGETQYF. As DNA, the CDR3 is TGCGCCAGCAGCCCGGGACTAGCGGGGGCCGGGGAGACCCAGTACTTC.

V is TRBV5-1 and J is TRBJ2-2; 7 bases match TRBD1. There are 14 residues in the CDR3. Germline assignment: CDR1 SGHRS and CDR2 YFSETQ. The V gene end was trimmed by 3 bases and the J gene end by 4 bases; junction bases not matched to a gene: 3. The CDR3 sequence is CASSSSGGTGELFF. CDR3 in DNA: TGCGCCAGCAGCTCATCAGGGGGCACCGGGGAGCTGTTTTTT.

This chain links TRBV10-3 with TRBJ2-1, with TRBD2 identical over 8 bases. The CDR3 has 14 amino acids. Trimming took 2 bases from V and 6 from J; bases not matched to a gene: 3. Germline V lookup: CDR1 ENHRY, CDR2 SYGVKD. DNA for the CDR3: TGTGCCATCAGTGAGGGACTAGCAGCCAATGAGCAGTTCTTC. Amino acids: CAISEGLAANEQFF.

The V call is TRBV5-4, the J call TRBJ2-3, with 12 bases aligning to TRBD1. The V and J ends lost 0 bases and 3 bases, in that order; junction bases with no gene match: 5. The CDR3 consists of 17 residues. CDR1 and CDR2 (germline): SGHNT, YYREEE (reference sequence). DNA of the CDR3: TGTGCCAGCAGCTTGGGGGTGGGACAGGGGGCGACAGATACGCAGTATTTT. Residues: CASSLGVGQGATDTQYF.

The rearrangement uses TRBV5-6 and TRBJ1-1; tentatively, D is TRBD1 (6 bases). Trimming took 3 bases from V and 4 from J, leaving 13 bases between them. The CDR3 is 14 amino acids. Per germline, CDR1 SGHDT and CDR2 YYEEEE. The CDR3: CASSSLDRTTEAFF. As DNA, the CDR3 is TGTGCCAGCAGCTCCCTCGACAGGACCACTGAAGCTTTCTTT.

This clone was picked up one time. This sequence joins TRBV5-1 and TRBJ2-3; TRBD1 is a possible D gene (6 bases). V lost 0 bases and J lost 5, with 10 bases in between. From germline, CDR1 is SGHRS and CDR2 YFSETQ. The CDR3 loop spans 14 amino acids. The CDR3 DNA follows: TGCGCCAGCAGCTTGGAACAGGGCCAAGATACGCAGTATTTT. Its translation: CASSLEQGQDTQYF.

This clone has just one count. V and J are TRBV7-2 and TRBJ2-2; D possibly corresponds to TRBD1 (6 bases). Germline-derived CDR1 and CDR2 are SGHTA and FQGNSA. Trimming took 2 bases from V and 14 from J, leaving 15 bases between them. The CDR3 is made up of 13 amino acids. The CDR3 sequence is CASSLSARGYLFF. The CDR3 DNA follows: TGTGCCAGCAGCTTATCTGCCAGGGGATATCTGTTTTTT. Supplemented by reference TRBV7-2 and TRBJ2-2, the full variable domain reads GAGVSQSPSNKVTEKGKDVELRCDPISGHTALYWYRQSLGQGLEFLIYFQGNSAPDKSGLPSDRFSAERTGGSVSTLTIQRTQQEDSAVYLCASSLSARGYLFFGEGSRLTVL.

The rearrangement joins TRBV5-1 to TRBJ2-5; D possibly corresponds to TRBD1 (6 bases). The CDR3 runs 15 residues. Trimming cost V 4 bases and J 2 bases, with 15 bases left between them. Germline CDR1 SGHRS, CDR2 YFSETQ. For the CDR3, the DNA is TGCGCCAGCAGCAGGGACACTCGTGTACAAGAGACCCAGTACTTC. Its translation is CASSRDTRVQETQYF.

V and J are TRBV7-2 and TRBJ1-2; unclear D gene. There are 11 residues in the CDR3. The V end lost 6 bases, the J end lost 4 bases, and 6 bases lay between the germline ends. In germline, CDR1 is SGHTA, CDR2 FQGNSA. DNA for the CDR3: TGTGCCAGCAGTCCGTTCTATGGCTACACCTTC. As protein: CASSPFYGYTF. The variable domain in full, with the rest retrieved from reference TRBV7-2 and TRBJ1-2, is GAGVSQSPSNKVTEKGKDVELRCDPISGHTALYWYRQSLGQGLEFLIYFQGNSAPDKSGLPSDRFSAERTGGSVSTLTIQRTQQEDSAVYLCASSPFYGYTFGSGTRLTVV.